This T cell receptor beta chain is drawn from a study of PD-1 blockade in classical Hodgkin lymphoma. Study results and limitations: Reported findings placed baseline TCR diversity lower in newly diagnosed patients (compared with healthy donors).

Of note for this clone: Its antigen is unknown.

The assay was immunoSEQ multiplex PCR, and TCRdb's table has in-frame clones only and misses some. The sample holds about 25,000 clones, 94% seen once. Time point indicated: newly diagnosed, previously untreated cHL patient sample. V shed 7 bases and J 6 bases; nucleotides not matched to a gene: 15. The germline gives CDR1 LGHNA, CDR2 YSLEER. CDR3 length: 15 amino acids. This sequence originates from a human donor with classical Hodgkin lymphoma. Input material: peripheral blood mononuclear cells (PBMCs). The chain recombines TRBV4-3 with TRBJ2-7; 7 bases are shared with TRBD1. DNA of the CDR3: TGCGCCAGCACCAGGACAGTGAGACAGGGCGGCGAGCAGTACTTC. Residues: CASTRTVRQGGEQYF.